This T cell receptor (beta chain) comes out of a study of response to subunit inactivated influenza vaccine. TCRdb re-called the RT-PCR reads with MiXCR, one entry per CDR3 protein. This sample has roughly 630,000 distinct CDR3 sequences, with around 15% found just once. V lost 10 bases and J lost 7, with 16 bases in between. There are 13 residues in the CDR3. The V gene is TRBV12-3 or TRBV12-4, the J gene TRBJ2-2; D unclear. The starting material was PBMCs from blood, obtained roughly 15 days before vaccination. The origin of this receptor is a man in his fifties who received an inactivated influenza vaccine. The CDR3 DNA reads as TGTGCCATTCCAATCGACTTGGGCGGGGAGCTGTTTTTT. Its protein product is CAIPIDLGGELFF.